The table lists the clone carrying this T cell receptor (beta chain) with a few counts. The data were taken from a study of Graves' ophthalmopathy and Graves' hyperthyroidism. Study in general: Being free of ophthalmopathy for 18 months of follow-up defined stable hyperthyroidism.

Germline loops: CDR1 SGHTA, CDR2 FQGTGA. V lost 1 base and J lost 3, with 13 bases in between. The CDR3 is 15 residues long. The TCR beta CDR3 regions underwent amplification from RNA transcripts. First-round RT-PCR with HTBI primers preceded a second-round multiplex PCR. TCRdb processed the multiplex PCR reads anew with MiXCR; each CDR3 protein has one entry. The sample includes 450,000 to 600,000 distinct CDR3 sequences, about 40% of them seen just once. The receptor was derived from an adult man with Graves' hyperthyroidism. The chain recombines TRBV7-3 with TRBJ2-7; the D gene is possibly TRBD1 (5 bases). Sequencing was performed on peripheral blood or thyroid tissue (not recorded which). The CDR3 DNA sequence: TGTGCCAGCAGCTTAATTTCAGGGCCCCTCTACGAGCAGTACTTC. Translation: CASSLISGPLYEQYF.